This T cell receptor (beta chain) comes out of a study of shared clonotypes between healthy human individuals. Using immunoSEQ multiplex PCR, the repertoire was profiled, and TCRdb retains in-frame clones only, with some absent. The top ten clones hold roughly 1.7% of a sample with around 1.9 million clones, 85% to 95% of them seen once. The CDR3 sequence is 15 residues long. Germline-derived CDR1 and CDR2 are SGHNT and YYREEE (reference sequence). V was cut by 4 bases and J by 0 bases, with 13 bases left in between. Terminally differentiated effector memory CD45RA+ cells were left out of the naive CD8 fraction, which was CD45RO-negative and positively selected for CCR7.

The genes are TRBV5-4 and TRBJ2-5; perhaps TRBD2 as D (6 bases). What was sequenced was naive CD8+ T cells from PBMCs. This TCR was sampled from a man aged 18 to 29 in good health. Some clones in this sample may be carry-over from other donors' samples. CDR3 DNA: TGTGCCAGCAGCCATGGACCGGGGGACCAAGAGACCCAGTACTTC. It translates to CASSHGPGDQETQYF.